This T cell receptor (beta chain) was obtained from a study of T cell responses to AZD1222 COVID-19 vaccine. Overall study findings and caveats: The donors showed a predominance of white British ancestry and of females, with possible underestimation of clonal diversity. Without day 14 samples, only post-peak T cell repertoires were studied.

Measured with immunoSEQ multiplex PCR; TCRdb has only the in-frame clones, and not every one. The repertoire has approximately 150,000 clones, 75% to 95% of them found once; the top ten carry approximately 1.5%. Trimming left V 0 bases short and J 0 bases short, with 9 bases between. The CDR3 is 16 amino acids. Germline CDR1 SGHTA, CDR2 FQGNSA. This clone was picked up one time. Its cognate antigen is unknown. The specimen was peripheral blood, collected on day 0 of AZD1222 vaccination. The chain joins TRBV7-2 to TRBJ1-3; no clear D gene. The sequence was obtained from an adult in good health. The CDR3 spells CASSLAPGSSGNTIYF. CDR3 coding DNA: TGTGCCAGCAGCTTAGCCCCGGGGAGCTCTGGAAACACCATATATTTT.